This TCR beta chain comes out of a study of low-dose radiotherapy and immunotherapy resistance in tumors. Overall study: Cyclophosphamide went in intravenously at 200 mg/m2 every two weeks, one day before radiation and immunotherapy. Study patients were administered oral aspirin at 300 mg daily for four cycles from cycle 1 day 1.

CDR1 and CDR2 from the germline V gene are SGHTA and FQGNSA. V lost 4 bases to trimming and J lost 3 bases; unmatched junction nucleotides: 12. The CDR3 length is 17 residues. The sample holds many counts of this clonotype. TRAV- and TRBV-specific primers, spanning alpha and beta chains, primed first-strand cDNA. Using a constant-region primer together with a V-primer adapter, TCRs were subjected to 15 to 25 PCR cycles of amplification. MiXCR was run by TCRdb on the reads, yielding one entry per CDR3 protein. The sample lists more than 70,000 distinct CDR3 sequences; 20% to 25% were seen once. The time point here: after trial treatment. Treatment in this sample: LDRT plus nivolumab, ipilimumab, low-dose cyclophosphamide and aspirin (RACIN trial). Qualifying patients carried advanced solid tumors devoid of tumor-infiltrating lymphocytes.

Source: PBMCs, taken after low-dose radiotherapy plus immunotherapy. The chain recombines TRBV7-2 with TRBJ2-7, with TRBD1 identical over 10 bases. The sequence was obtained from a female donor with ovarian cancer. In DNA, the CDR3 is TGTGCCAGCAGCTCATCTTGGGGGACAGGGGCGTTCTACGAGCAGTACTTC. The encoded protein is CASSSSWGTGAFYEQYF.